This TCR beta chain comes out of a study of shared clonotypes between healthy human individuals. Germline-derived CDR1 and CDR2 are MNHNS and SASEGT. Between the trimmed V and J ends, which lost 4 bases and 2 bases, there was a span of 15 bases. CDR3 length: 16 residues. The protocol was immunoSEQ multiplex PCR, while the TCRdb copy is restricted to in-frame clones and leaves out a portion. The sample lists approximately 2,300,000 clones; 80% to 95% were seen once. The J gene is TRBJ1-5, the V gene TRBV6-1, with TRBD1 as a possible D gene (6 bases). Sequences were obtained from naive CD4+ T cells from PBMCs. Stated subset: CD45RA+ positively selected. The receptor was isolated from a man between 18 and 35 years old in good health. Some clones in this sample may be carry-over from other donors' samples. CDR3 residues: CASSARGDGRNQPQHF. In DNA form, the CDR3 reads TGTGCCAGCAGTGCAAGGGGGGATGGTCGCAATCAGCCCCAGCATTTT.